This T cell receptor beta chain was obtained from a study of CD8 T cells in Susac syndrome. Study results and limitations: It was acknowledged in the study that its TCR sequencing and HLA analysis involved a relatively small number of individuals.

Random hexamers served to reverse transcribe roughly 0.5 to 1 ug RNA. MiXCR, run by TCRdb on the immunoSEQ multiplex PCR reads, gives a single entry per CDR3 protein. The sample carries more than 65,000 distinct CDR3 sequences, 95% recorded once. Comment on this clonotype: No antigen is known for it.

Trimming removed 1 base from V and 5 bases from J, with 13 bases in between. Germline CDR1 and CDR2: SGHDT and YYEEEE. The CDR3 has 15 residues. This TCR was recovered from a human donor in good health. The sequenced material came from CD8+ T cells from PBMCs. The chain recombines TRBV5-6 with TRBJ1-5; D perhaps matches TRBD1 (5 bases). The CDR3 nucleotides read TGTGCCAGCAGCTTGTTACGGGGGGAGGATCAGCCCCAGCATTTT. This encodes CASSLLRGEDQPQHF.